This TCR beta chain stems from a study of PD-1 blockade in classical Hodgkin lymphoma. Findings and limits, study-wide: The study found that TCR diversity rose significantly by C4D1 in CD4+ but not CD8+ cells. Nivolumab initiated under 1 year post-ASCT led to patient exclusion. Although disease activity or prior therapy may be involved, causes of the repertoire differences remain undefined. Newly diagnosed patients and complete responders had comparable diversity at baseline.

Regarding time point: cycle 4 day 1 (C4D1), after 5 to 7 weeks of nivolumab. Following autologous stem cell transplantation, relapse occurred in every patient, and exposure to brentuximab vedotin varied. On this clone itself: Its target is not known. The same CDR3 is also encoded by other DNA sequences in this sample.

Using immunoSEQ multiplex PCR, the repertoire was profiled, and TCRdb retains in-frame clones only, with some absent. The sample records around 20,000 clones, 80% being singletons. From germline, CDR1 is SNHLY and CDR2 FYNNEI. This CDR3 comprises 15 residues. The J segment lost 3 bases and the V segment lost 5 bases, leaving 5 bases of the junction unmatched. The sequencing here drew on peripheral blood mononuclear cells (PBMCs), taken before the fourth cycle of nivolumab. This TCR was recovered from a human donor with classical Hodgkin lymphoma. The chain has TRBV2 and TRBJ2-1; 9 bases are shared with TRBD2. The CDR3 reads CASSSSGGDYNEQFF. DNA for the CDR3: TGTGCCAGCAGTAGTAGCGGGGGAGACTACAATGAGCAGTTCTTC.